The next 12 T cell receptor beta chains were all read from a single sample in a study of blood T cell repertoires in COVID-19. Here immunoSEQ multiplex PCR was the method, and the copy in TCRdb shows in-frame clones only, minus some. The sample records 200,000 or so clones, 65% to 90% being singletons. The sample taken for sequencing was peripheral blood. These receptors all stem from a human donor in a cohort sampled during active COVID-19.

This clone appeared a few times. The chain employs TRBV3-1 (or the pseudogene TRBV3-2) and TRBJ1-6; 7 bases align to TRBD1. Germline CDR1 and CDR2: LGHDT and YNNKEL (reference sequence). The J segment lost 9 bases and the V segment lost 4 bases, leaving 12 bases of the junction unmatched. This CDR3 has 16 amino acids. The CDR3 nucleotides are TGTGCCAGCAGCCTCAGGGGGGCCAGGGGGATTTCACCCCTCCACTTT. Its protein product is CASSLRGARGISPLHF.

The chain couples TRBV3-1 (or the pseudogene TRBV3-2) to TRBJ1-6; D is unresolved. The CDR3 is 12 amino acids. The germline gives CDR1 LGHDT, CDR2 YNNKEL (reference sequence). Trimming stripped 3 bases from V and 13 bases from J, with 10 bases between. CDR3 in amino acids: CASSHPRSPLHF. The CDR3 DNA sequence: TGTGCCAGCAGCCATCCTCGTTCGCCCCTCCACTTT.

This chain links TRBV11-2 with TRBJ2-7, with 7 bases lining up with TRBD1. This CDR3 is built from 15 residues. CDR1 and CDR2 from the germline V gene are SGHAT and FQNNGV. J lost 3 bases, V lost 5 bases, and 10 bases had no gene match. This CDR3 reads CASSPGTARLYEQYF. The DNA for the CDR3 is TGTGCCAGCAGCCCGGGGACAGCCAGGCTCTACGAGCAGTACTTC.

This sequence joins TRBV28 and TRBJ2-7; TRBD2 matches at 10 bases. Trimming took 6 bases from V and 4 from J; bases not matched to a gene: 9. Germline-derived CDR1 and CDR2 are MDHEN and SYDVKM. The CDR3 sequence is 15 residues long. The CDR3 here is CASRINELAGYEQYF. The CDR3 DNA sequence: TGTGCCAGCAGAATTAATGAACTAGCGGGATACGAGCAGTACTTC.

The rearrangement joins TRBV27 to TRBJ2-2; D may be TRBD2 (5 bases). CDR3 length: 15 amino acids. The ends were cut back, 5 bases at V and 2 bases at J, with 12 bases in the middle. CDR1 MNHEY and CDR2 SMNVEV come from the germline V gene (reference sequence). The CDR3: CASSRRALNTGELFF. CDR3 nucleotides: TGTGCCAGCAGTAGGCGGGCCCTAAACACCGGGGAGCTGTTTTTT.

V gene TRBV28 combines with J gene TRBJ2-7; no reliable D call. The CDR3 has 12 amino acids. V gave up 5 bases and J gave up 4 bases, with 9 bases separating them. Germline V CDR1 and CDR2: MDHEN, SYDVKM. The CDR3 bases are TGTGCCAGCAGTACAACAGAGTACGAGCAGTACTTC. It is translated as CASSTTEYEQYF.

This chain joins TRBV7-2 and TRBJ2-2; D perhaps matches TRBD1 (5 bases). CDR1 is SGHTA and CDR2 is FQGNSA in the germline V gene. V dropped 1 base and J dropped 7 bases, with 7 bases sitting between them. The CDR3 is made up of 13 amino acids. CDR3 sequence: CASSLVGRGELFF. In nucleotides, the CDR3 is TGTGCCAGCAGCTTAGTGGGGCGCGGGGAGCTGTTTTTT.

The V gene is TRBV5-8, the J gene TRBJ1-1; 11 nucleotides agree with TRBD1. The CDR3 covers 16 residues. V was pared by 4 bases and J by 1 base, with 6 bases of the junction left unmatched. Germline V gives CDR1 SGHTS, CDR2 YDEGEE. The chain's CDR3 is CASSTGTGGRNTEAFF. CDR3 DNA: TGTGCCAGCAGCACCGGGACAGGGGGAAGGAACACTGAAGCTTTCTTT.

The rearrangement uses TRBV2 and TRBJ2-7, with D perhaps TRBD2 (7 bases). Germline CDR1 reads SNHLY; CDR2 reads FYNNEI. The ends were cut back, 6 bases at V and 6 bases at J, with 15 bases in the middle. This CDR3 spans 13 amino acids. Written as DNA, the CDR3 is TGTGCCAGCAGCCCCGGGGGGCCTAGCGAGCAGTACTTC. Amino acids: CASSPGGPSEQYF.

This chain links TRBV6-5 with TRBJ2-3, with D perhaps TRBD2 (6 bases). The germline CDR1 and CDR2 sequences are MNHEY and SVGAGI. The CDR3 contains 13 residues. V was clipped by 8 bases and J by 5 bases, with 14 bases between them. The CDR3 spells CASGRPSGDTQYF. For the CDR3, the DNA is TGTGCCAGCGGGAGGCCCTCGGGAGATACGCAGTATTTT.

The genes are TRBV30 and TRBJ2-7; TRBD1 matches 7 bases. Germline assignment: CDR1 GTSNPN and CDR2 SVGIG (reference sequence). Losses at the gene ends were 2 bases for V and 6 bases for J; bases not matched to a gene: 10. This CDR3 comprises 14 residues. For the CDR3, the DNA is TGTGCCTGGAGTTCCAGGGGGACATACGGCGAGCAGTACTTC. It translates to CAWSSRGTYGEQYF.

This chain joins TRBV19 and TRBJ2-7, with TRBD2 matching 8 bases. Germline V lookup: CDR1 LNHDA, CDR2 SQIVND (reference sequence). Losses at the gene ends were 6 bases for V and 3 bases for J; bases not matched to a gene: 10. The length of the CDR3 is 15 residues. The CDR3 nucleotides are TGTGCCAGTAGCCGTTCAGCGGGAGAGAGCTACGAGCAGTACTTC. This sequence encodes CASSRSAGESYEQYF. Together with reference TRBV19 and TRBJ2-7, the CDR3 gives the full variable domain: DGGITQSPKYLFRKEGQNVTLSCEQNLNHDAMYWYRQDPGQGLRLIYYSQIVNDFQKGDIAEGYSVSREKKESFPLTVTSAQKNPTAFYLCASSRSAGESYEQYFGPGTRLTVT.